What follows describes a single T cell receptor (beta chain). This sample is drawn from a study of Graves' ophthalmopathy and Graves' hyperthyroidism. What supplied the PBMCs was 7.5 to 10 ml of fresh peripheral blood. CDR3 size: 15 residues. V lost 4 bases, J lost 1 base, and 14 bases lay in between. CDR3 regions of TCR beta were amplified from RNA transcripts. The first round was an RT-PCR with HTBI primers, and the second round was a multiplex PCR. TCRdb re-called the multiplex PCR reads with MiXCR, one entry per CDR3 protein. This sample has approximately 700,000 distinct CDR3 sequences, with over 40% found just once.

This chain uses TRBV12-3 or TRBV12-4 with TRBJ2-7; weak D call: TRBD2 (5 bases). The TCR comes from an adult man with Graves' ophthalmopathy. The sequenced sample consisted of peripheral blood. The CDR3 bases are TGTGCCAGCAGTTCCGGCTTTGGACTTTCCTACGAGCAGTACTTC. Translation: CASSSGFGLSYEQYF.